These 11 T cell receptor beta chains came from one sample sequenced in a study of cytomegalovirus exposure and HLA in healthy donors. A multiplex PCR was run with 60 Vbeta primers and 13 Jbeta primers. Sequencing was performed with immunoSEQ multiplex PCR; in TCRdb, only in-frame clones are kept and a portion is missing. The data contain around 160,000 clones, about 78% of them seen just once; the ten biggest clones take up 1.4%. The specimen sequenced was PBMCs. Receptors originate from a male donor in good health and CMV-seronegative.

V is TRBV23-1 and J is TRBJ1-2, with D tentatively TRBD1 (5 bases). TRBV23-1 is marked as an open reading frame, function uncertain. V lost 4 bases, J lost 4 bases, and 13 bases lay in between. The CDR3 loop spans 14 amino acids. The CDR3 region has the DNA TGCGCCAGCAGTCTGTTTACAGGAACCTATGGCTACACCTTC. It is translated as CASSLFTGTYGYTF.

J is TRBJ2-5 and V is TRBV7-2, with 8 bases matching TRBD2. In germline, CDR1 is SGHTA, CDR2 FQGNSA. This CDR3 has 14 amino acids. The trim removed 5 bases at V and 5 bases at J, leaving 7 bases unmatched. The CDR3 nucleotides are TGTGCCAGCAGCCCCCGGGGGGGGCGGGAGACCCAGTACTTC. It translates to CASSPRGGRETQYF.

The V gene is TRBV4-3, the J gene TRBJ2-7; TRBD2 agrees at 14 bases. V was pared by 0 bases and J by 7 bases, with 17 bases of the junction left unmatched. CDR1 LGHNA and CDR2 YSLEER come from the germline V gene. This CDR3 spans 20 amino acids. CDR3 sequence: CASSQDVEPRLAGGVEEQYF. The CDR3 DNA is TGCGCCAGCAGCCAAGACGTCGAACCCCGACTAGCGGGAGGGGTAGAAGAGCAGTACTTC.

The chain employs TRBV19 and TRBJ1-2; D gene unclear. CDR1 is LNHDA, CDR2 SQIVND, per germline (reference sequence). V lost 4 bases, J lost 2 bases, and 8 bases lay in between. The CDR3 is made up of 13 amino acids. CDR3 protein: CASSTSGNYGYTF. DNA of the CDR3: TGTGCCAGTAGTACATCGGGGAACTATGGCTACACCTTC.

The chain is built from TRBV6-5 and TRBJ2-3; 11 positions agree with TRBD2. CDR1 is MNHEY, CDR2 SVGAGI, per germline. This CDR3 comprises 15 residues. V lost 6 bases to trimming and J lost 1 base; unmatched junction nucleotides: 3. This chain's CDR3 is CASSKLAGGTDTQYF. CDR3 bases: TGTGCCAGCAGCAAACTAGCGGGGGGCACAGATACGCAGTATTTT.

The CDR3 loop reads CASSPTGTSGYEQYF. The CDR3 DNA reads TGTGCCAGCAGCCCTACCGGGACTAGCGGCTACGAGCAGTACTTC. This chain connects TRBV6-5 to TRBJ2-7; 11 nucleotides align to TRBD2. The germline CDR1 and CDR2 sequences are MNHEY and SVGAGI. CDR3 size: 15 residues. With 6 bases clipped from V and 3 bases from J, the junction kept 7 bases outside the gene matches.

V is TRBV28 and J is TRBJ2-7, with a possible D match to TRBD1 (6 bases). The V and J ends lost 1 base and 2 bases respectively, with 12 bases between them. CDR1 is MDHEN and CDR2 is SYDVKM in the germline V gene. The CDR3 is 15 residues long. The CDR3 region has the DNA TGTGCCAGCAGTTTATTGAGGGGGACCCCCTACGAGCAGTACTTC. Amino acids: CASSLLRGTPYEQYF.

This chain's CDR3 is CASSRDGGQKSSGNTIYF. For the CDR3, the DNA is TGTGCCAGCAGCCGCGATGGGGGACAGAAGAGCTCTGGAAACACCATATATTTT. The chain has TRBV7-2 and TRBJ1-3, with 7 bases that match TRBD1. Trimming took 5 bases from V and 0 from J; bases not matched to a gene: 13. Germline V gene lookup returns CDR1 SGHTA and CDR2 FQGNSA. The CDR3 sequence is 18 residues long.

This rearrangement joins TRBV25-1 to TRBJ1-6, with D perhaps matching TRBD1 (5 bases). This CDR3 region has 14 residues. Germline assignment: CDR1 MGHDK and CDR2 SYGVNS. V was pared by 3 bases and J by 6 bases, with 9 bases between. The CDR3 DNA reads as TGTGCCAGCAGTGACCAGGGAGGTAATTCACCCCTCCACTTT. Translation: CASSDQGGNSPLHF.

The CDR3 region has the DNA TGCAGCGTTGCCAAAGACAGGGTGGAAGAGCAGTACTTC. Its translation: CSVAKDRVEEQYF. The rearrangement uses TRBV29-1 and TRBJ2-5, with 7 bases fitting TRBD1. The CDR3 extends over 13 amino acids. The ends lost 4 bases at V and 11 bases at J; junction bases unmatched: 13. Germline-derived CDR1 and CDR2 are SQVTM and ANQGSEA.

The gene calls are TRBV7-2 and TRBJ2-5; D unresolved. The CDR3 is 12 residues long. Per germline, CDR1 SGHTA and CDR2 FQGNSA. Between the trimmed V and J ends, which lost 0 bases and 4 bases, there was a span of 3 bases. This CDR3 is CASSLARETQYF. The CDR3 DNA sequence: TGTGCCAGCAGCTTAGCCCGAGAGACCCAGTACTTC.